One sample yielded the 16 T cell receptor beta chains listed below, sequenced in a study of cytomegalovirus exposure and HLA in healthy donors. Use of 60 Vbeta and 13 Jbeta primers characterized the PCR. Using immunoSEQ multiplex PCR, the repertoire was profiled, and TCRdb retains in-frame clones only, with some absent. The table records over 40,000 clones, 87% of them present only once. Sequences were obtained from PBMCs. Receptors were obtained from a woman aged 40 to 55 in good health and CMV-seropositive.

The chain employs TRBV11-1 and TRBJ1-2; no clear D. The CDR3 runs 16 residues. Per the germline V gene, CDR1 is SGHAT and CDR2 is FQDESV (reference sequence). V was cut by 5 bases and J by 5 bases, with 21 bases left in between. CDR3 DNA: TGTGCCAGCAGCCCCGCCCAGGTCTCCTCTGCTTATGGCTACACCTTC. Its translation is CASSPAQVSSAYGYTF.

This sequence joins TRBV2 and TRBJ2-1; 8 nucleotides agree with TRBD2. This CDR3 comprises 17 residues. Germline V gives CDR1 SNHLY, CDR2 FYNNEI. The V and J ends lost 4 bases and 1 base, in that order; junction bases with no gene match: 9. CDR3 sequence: CASSGRLARSSYNEQFF. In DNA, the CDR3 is TGTGCCAGCAGTGGGCGACTAGCGAGAAGTTCCTACAATGAGCAGTTCTTC.

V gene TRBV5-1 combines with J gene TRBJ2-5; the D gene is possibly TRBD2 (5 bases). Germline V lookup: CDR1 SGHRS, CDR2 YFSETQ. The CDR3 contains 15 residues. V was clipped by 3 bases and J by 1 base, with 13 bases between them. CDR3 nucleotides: TGCGCCAGCAGCTGGAACGGGGAAATCCAAGAGACCCAGTACTTC. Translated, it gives CASSWNGEIQETQYF. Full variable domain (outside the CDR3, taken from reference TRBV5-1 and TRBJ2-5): KAGVTQTPRYLIKTRGQQVTLSCSPISGHRSVSWYQQTPGQGLQFLFEYFSETQRNKGNFPGRFSGRQFSNSRSEMNVSTLELGDSALYLCASSWNGEIQETQYFGPGTRLLVL.

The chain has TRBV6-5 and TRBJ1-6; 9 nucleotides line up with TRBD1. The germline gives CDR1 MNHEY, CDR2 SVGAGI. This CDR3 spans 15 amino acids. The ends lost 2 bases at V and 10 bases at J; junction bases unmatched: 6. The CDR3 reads CASSYGQGSESPLHF. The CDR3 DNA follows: TGTGCCAGCAGTTACGGACAGGGGAGTGAGTCACCCCTCCACTTT.

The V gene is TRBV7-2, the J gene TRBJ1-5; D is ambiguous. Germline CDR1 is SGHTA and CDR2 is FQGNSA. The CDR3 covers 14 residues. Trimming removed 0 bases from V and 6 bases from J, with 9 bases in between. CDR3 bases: TGTGCCAGCAGCTTAGCGCAGACTTTTCAGCCCCAGCATTTT. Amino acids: CASSLAQTFQPQHF.

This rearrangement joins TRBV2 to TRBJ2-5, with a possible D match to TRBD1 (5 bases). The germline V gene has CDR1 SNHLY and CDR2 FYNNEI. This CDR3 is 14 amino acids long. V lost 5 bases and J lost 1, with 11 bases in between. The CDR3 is CASSTGTLQETQYF. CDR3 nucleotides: TGTGCCAGCAGTACAGGAACCCTCCAAGAGACCCAGTACTTC.

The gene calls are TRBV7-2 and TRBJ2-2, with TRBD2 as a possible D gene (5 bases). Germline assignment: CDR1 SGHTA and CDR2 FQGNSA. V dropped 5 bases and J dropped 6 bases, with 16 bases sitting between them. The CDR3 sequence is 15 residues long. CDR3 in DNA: TGTGCCAGCAGCCCCCTTCTAGGACTCTCCGGGGAGCTGTTTTTT. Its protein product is CASSPLLGLSGELFF.

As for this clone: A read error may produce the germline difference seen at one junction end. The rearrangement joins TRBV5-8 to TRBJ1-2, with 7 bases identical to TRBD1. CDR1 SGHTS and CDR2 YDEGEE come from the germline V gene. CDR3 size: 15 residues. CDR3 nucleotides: TGTGCCAGCAGTTTGGGGGGGACAGAAAATTATGGCTACACCTTC. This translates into CASSLGGTENYGYTF.

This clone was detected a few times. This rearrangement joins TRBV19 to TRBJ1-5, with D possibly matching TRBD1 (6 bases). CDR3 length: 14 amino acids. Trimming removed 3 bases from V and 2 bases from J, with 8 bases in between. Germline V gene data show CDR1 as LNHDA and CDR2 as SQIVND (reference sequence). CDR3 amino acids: CASSIRQGNQPQHF. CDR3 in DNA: TGTGCCAGTAGTATCCGACAGGGCAATCAGCCCCAGCATTTT.

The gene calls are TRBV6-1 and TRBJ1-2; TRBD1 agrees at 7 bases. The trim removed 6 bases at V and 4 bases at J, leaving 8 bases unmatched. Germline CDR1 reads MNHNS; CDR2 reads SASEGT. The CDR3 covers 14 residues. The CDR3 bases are TGTGCCAGCAGGAGCCCAGGGACAGTCTATGGCTACACCTTC. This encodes CASRSPGTVYGYTF.

The CDR3 DNA is TGCGCCAGCAGCTTAACGGCAGGGGATGTGGGGGAGCAGTACTTC. Its protein product is CASSLTAGDVGEQYF. This chain connects TRBV5-1 to TRBJ2-7, with D possibly being TRBD1 (6 bases). V was pared by 2 bases and J by 7 bases, with 19 bases between. The CDR3 extends over 15 amino acids. Germline assignment: CDR1 SGHRS and CDR2 YFSETQ.

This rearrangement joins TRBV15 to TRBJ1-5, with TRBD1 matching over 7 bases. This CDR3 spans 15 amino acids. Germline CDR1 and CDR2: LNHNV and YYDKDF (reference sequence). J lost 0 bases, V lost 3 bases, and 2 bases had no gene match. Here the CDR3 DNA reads TGTGCCACCAGCAGCCACAGGGGTAGCAATCAGCCCCAGCATTTT. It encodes CATSSHRGSNQPQHF.

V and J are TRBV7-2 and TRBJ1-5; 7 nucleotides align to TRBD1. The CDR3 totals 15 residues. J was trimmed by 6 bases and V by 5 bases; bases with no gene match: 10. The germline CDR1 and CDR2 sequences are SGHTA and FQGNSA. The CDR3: CASSQGHRGGQPQHF. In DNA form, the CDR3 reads TGTGCCAGCAGCCAAGGCCACAGGGGCGGTCAGCCCCAGCATTTT.

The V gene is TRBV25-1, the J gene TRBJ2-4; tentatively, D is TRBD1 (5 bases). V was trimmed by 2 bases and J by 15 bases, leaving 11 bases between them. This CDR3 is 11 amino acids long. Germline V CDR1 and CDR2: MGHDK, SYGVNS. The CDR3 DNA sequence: TGTGCCAGCAGTGAAGGATGGACATGGTACTTC. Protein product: CASSEGWTWYF.

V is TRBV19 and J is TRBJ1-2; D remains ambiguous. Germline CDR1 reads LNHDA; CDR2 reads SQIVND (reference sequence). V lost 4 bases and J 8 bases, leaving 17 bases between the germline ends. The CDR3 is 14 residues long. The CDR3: CASSSRPPTGGYTF. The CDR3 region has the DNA TGTGCCAGTAGTAGTCGTCCCCCCACGGGGGGCTACACCTTC.

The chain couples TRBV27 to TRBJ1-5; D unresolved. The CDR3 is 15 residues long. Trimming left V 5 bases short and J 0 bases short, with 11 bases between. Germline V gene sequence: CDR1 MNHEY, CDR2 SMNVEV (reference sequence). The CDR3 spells CASSAAGSSNQPQHF. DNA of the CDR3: TGTGCCAGCAGTGCCGCCGGGTCTAGCAATCAGCCCCAGCATTTT.